This TCR beta chain is from a study of cytomegalovirus exposure and HLA in healthy donors. General observations from the study: Among immune exposure information, only CMV serostatus was available. On later analysis, the bulk of CMV-associated TCR beta chains appeared to be HLA-restricted. One cluster of highly shared sequence variants probably arose as a sequencing artifact.

Germline-derived CDR1 and CDR2 are SGHRS and YFSETQ. The CDR3 has 14 amino acids. The J segment lost 0 bases and the V segment lost 3 bases, leaving 2 bases of the junction unmatched. Comments on this clone: Its antigen is still unknown.

PCR primers comprised 60 Vbeta and 13 Jbeta primers. Sequenced by immunoSEQ multiplex PCR; TCRdb stores in-frame clones only, minus some. The sample carries over 150,000 clones, more than 75% recorded once. Sequencing was done on a sample of PBMCs. V is TRBV5-1 and J is TRBJ2-7; TRBD1 matches 8 bases. This TCR was recovered from a girl aged 5-17 years in good health and CMV-seropositive. The chain's CDR3 is CASSSQGASYEQYF. In DNA, the CDR3 is TGCGCCAGCAGCTCCCAGGGGGCCTCCTACGAGCAGTACTTC.